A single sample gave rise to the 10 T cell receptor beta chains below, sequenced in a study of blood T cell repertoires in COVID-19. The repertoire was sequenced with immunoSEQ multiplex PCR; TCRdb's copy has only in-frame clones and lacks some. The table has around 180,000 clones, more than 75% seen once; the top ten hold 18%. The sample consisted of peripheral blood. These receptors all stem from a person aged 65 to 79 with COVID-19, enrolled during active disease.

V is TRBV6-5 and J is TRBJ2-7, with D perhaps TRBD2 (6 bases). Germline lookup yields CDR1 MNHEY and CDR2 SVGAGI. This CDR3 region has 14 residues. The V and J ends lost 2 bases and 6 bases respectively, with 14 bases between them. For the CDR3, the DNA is TGTGCCAGCAGTTACGGGCTAGCGCCTCGCGAGCAGTACTTC. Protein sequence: CASSYGLAPREQYF.

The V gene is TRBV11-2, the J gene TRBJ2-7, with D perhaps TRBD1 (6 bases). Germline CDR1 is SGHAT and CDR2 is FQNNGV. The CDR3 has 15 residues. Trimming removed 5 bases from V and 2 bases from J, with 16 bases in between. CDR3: CASSRGTWEAYEQYF. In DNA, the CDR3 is TGTGCCAGCAGCCGAGGGACATGGGAAGCCTACGAGCAGTACTTC.

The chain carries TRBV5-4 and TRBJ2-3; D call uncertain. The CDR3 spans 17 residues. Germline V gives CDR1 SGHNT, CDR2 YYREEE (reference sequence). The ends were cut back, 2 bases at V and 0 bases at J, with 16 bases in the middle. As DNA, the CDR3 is TGTGCCAGCAGCTTTCCTGGCTTGATACCTAGCACAGATACGCAGTATTTT. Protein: CASSFPGLIPSTDTQYF.

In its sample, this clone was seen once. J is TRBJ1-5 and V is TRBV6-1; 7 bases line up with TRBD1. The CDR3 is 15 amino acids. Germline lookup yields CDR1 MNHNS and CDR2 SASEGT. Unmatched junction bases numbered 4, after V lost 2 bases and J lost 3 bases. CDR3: CASSELTGDNQPQHF. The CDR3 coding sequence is TGTGCCAGCAGTGAACTAACAGGGGACAATCAGCCCCAGCATTTT.

In DNA, the CDR3 is TGTGCCAGCAGCCAGCCCACAGGGGGGATTTACGAGCAGTACTTC. It yields the protein CASSQPTGGIYEQYF. The chain couples TRBV11-2 to TRBJ2-7; TRBD1 matches 8 bases. The CDR3 has 15 amino acids. Germline values: CDR1 SGHAT, CDR2 FQNNGV. J gave up 4 bases and V 5 bases, and 10 bases lay outside the gene matches.

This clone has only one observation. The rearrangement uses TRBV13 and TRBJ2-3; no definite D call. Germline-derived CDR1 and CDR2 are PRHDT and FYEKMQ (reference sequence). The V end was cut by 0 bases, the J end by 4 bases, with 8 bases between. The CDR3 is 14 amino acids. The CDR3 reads CASSLGPRADTQYF. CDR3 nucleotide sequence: TGTGCCAGCAGCTTAGGGCCACGGGCAGATACGCAGTATTTT.

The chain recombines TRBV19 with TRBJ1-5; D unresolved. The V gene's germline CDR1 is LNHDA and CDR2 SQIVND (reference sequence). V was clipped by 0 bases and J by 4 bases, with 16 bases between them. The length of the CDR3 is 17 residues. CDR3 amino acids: CASSIEAEGSGNQPQHF. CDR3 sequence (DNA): TGTGCCAGTAGTATAGAGGCGGAGGGAAGTGGGAATCAGCCCCAGCATTTT.

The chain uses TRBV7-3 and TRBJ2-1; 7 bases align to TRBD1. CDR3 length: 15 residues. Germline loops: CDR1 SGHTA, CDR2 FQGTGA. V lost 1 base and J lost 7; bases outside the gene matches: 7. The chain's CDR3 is CASSLIPGGENEQFF. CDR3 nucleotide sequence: TGTGCCAGCAGCTTAATTCCAGGGGGTGAGAATGAGCAGTTCTTC.

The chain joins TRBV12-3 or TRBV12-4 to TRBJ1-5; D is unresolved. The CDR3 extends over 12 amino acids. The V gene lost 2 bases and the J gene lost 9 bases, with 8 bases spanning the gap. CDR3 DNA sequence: TGTGCCAGCAGTTTACTCAAGCGGCCCCAGCATTTT. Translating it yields CASSLLKRPQHF.

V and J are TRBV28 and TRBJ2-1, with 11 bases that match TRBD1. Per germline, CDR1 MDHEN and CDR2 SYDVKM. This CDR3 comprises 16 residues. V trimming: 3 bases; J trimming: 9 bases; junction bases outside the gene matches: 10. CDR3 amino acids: CASSFGGTGGFGEQFF. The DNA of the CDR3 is TGTGCCAGCAGTTTTGGTGGGACAGGGGGGTTCGGTGAGCAGTTCTTC.